This T cell receptor beta chain was captured by sequencing in a study of CD8+ T cells in alopecia areata (dated by TCRdb to the late 2010s). Study-wide context: The treated patients took part in an open-label pilot trial in which moderate-to-severe alopecia areata was treated with oral tofacitinib at 5 to 10 mg twice daily. Patients stayed on tofacitinib for 6 to 18 months and then had 6 months of follow-up off drug so that delayed response and recurrence could be assessed. For the treated patients, the SALT score, which quantifies what percentage of scalp surface area is affected, served as the measure of disease severity. In both human patients and the C3H/HeJ mouse model, the study applied high-throughput TCRbeta sequencing to look at T cell clonal expansion in alopecia areata. Scalp tissue and sorted CD4+ and CD8+ peripheral blood T cells from patchy and totalis/universalis alopecia areata patients and from healthy controls were covered by human TCRbeta sequencing. Patients on tofacitinib were biopsied at baseline and after 4 and 24 weeks of treatment, and several of the patients also had a later scalp biopsy. Scalp clonality was compared across normal scalp (n=4), patchy alopecia areata scalp (n=8), and alopecia totalis/universalis scalp (n=8). RNA was extracted with the PAXgene miRNA kit for fixed scalp, the miRNeasy kit for PBMCs, and the RNeasy kit for mouse skin. Amplification of TCRbeta CDR3 regions was done by immunoSEQ multiplex PCR using 35 Vbeta forward primers and 13 Jbeta reverse primers.

The time point label corresponds to: roughly 24 weeks on oral tofacitinib. Explained via the paper, the treatment or condition label denotes: oral pan-JAK inhibitor, 5-10 mg twice daily. Peripheral blood and lesional scalp punch biopsies were obtained from patients with alopecia areata. PBMCs were separated by density centrifugation and stained for CD3, CD4 and CD8, after which CD4+ and CD8+ T cells were sorted on a FACSAria. To prepare the library, the immunoSEQ multiplex PCR assay was applied. For TCR sequencing, RNA was extracted from every sample and reverse transcribed into cDNA to serve as template. SuperScript III was used for first-strand cDNA synthesis, primed with a 2:1 mix of oligo-dT and random hexamers. A synthetic immune receptor repertoire was used to assess amplification bias, and residual bias was removed computationally. The published analysis was carried out like this. Raw reads were preprocessed for error removal, and CDR3 was defined according to IMGT conventions as running from the conserved cysteine to phenylalanine. Clonality was computed by normalizing Shannon entropy by log2 of the number of productive unique TCRs and subtracting the result from 1. Whether scalp clones were CD4 or CD8 was inferred by matching scalp TCRbeta sequences against CD4 and CD8 repertoires sorted from blood. TCRdb re-hosts the immuneACCESS table, in-frame sequences only. Its copies lack some clones; in the studies checked, an unresolved V gene accounts for under half of them, and the cause for the rest is not known. V, J and clone size reflect that table, while D and trimming were determined from the DNA. This sample lists 180,000 or so clones; roughly 50% were detected once. The top ten constitute less than 14% of the sample.

This clone was seen only once. Which antigen it targets is not known. The sample holds no much larger clone one base away, and base qualities are not on file. The same CDR3 arises from other DNA sequences in this sample as well. On the study overall, not on this receptor specifically: TCR sequences shared between patients were less clear than in mice, possibly partly because of HLA diversity in the patient population. Many expanded lesional clones persisted in scalp and blood during tofacitinib treatment, which may partly explain relapse after stopping treatment. Because the treated cohort was small and had just a single nonresponder, larger studies are needed to establish links between baseline CD8+ expansion and response. With tofacitinib, both scalp clonality and the number of expanded CD8+ clones among the top 100 scalp clones went down significantly. Resident alphabeta T cells in normal human skin are also sequenced, complicating scalp TCR repertoire analysis, unlike mouse skin dominated by gammadelta T cells. Compared with normal scalp, lesional scalp had higher clonality and more expanded CD8+ clones, particularly in alopecia totalis/universalis, a pattern that suggests antigenic drive.

This TCR derives from a human donor with alopecia areata. This specimen consisted of CD8+ T cells sorted from blood, obtained at week 24, from a patient treated with tofacitinib.

The sequence in DNA is TGTGCCAGCAGCTTAGGCCTCTACGAGCAGTACTTC. Translated, this is CASSLGLYEQYF. The chain is assembled from TRBV11-2 and TRBJ2-7; the D gene lacks a confident call. CDR3 length: 12 amino acids, cysteine to phenylalanine. The read is trimmed to its CDR3 DNA, 36 bases read in frame from base 1. The junction shows trimming of 1 base on V and 3 bases on J, plus 4 bases between the germline ends. The germline V gene sets CDR1 to SGHAT and CDR2 to FQNNGV.